Presented here are 7 T cell receptor beta chains from one specimen sequenced in a study of early T cells in non-severe SARS-CoV-2 infection. TCRdb fed the 5' RACE reads into MiXCR, producing one record per CDR3 protein. This repertoire shows about 69,000 distinct CDR3 sequences, roughly 10% found once; its top ten account for just under 6%. The material sequenced was whole blood. All receptors derive from an adult who was a healthcare worker with PCR-confirmed SARS-CoV-2 infection or an uninfected control (not recorded which).

The V and J genes are TRBV11-1 and TRBJ2-3; D may be TRBD1 (6 bases). The germline gives CDR1 SGHAT, CDR2 FQDESV (reference sequence). The CDR3 spans 13 residues. The V gene lost 4 bases and the J gene lost 2 bases, with 7 bases spanning the gap. The CDR3 loop is CASSWDNTDTQYF. DNA of the CDR3: TGTGCCAGCAGCTGGGACAACACAGATACGCAGTATTTT.

A word on this clonotype: A much larger clonotype is one base distant, so this may be a read error. The chain uses TRBV7-2 and TRBJ2-3; weak D call: TRBD2 (6 bases). The CDR3 spans 15 residues. V lost 5 bases and J 8 bases, leaving 20 bases between the germline ends. Germline CDR1 is SGHTA and CDR2 is FQGNSA. The CDR3 is CASSLKAGPRGTQYF. DNA for the CDR3: TGTGCCAGCAGCCTCAAAGCGGGTCCGAGGGGTACGCAGTATTTT.

This clonotype showed up many times. V is TRBV5-1 and J is TRBJ2-3; 7 bases match TRBD2. V shed 0 bases and J 4 bases; nucleotides not matched to a gene: 2. The germline gives CDR1 SGHRS, CDR2 YFSETQ. The CDR3 consists of 14 residues. The CDR3 protein is CASSLDAGADTQYF. In DNA, the CDR3 is TGCGCCAGCAGCTTGGATGCGGGAGCAGATACGCAGTATTTT.

The chain couples TRBV12-3 or TRBV12-4 to TRBJ2-7; maybe TRBD2 (6 bases). CDR3 length: 15 residues. V lost 6 bases and J lost 6, with 21 bases in between. The CDR3 here is CASRLMGLPISEQYF. Here the CDR3 DNA reads TGTGCCAGCAGGTTAATGGGACTCCCGATAAGCGAGCAGTACTTC.

V usage is TRBV7-2 and J usage is TRBJ2-3; D is unresolved. In germline, CDR1 is SGHTA, CDR2 FQGNSA. The CDR3 has 15 amino acids. V lost 1 base to trimming and J lost 7 bases, with 15 bases between them. CDR3 in DNA: TGTGCCAGCAGCTTAGAAGGTTCGAGAATCAATACGCAGTATTTT. Its protein is CASSLEGSRINTQYF. Using reference TRBV7-2 and TRBJ2-3 for the parts outside the CDR3, the full variable domain is GAGVSQSPSNKVTEKGKDVELRCDPISGHTALYWYRQSLGQGLEFLIYFQGNSAPDKSGLPSDRFSAERTGGSVSTLTIQRTQQEDSAVYLCASSLEGSRINTQYFGPGTRLTVL.

This clonotype has ten or more counts. The chain combines TRBV6-1 with TRBJ2-3; perhaps TRBD1 as D (5 bases). Between the trimmed V and J ends, which lost 3 bases and 2 bases, there was a span of 12 bases. This CDR3 comprises 15 residues. Germline V CDR1 and CDR2: MNHNS, SASEGT. The CDR3 sequence is CASSEGRVPTDTQYF. The CDR3 DNA sequence: TGTGCCAGCAGTGAGGGCAGGGTCCCCACAGATACGCAGTATTTT.

This clonotype showed up many times. This rearrangement joins TRBV5-5 to TRBJ2-7, with 8 bases that match TRBD2. This CDR3 is 15 amino acids long. Germline CDR1 and CDR2: SGHKS and YYEKEE (reference sequence). The V segment lost 0 bases and the J segment 0 bases; nucleotides outside the gene matches: 2. In nucleotides, the CDR3 is TGTGCCAGCAGCTTGGGCGGGGGGTCCTCCTACGAGCAGTACTTC. Translated: CASSLGGGSSYEQYF.